The 4 T cell receptor beta chains presented below share a single source sample, sequenced in a study of T cell responses to AZD1222 COVID-19 vaccine. The protocol was immunoSEQ multiplex PCR, while the TCRdb copy is restricted to in-frame clones and leaves out a portion. The sample has 180,000 or so clones, around 92% seen once. The sequencing used peripheral blood, collected 28 days after the second AZD1222 dose. These receptors all come from an adult who received the AZD1222 COVID-19 vaccine.

This clone appeared a single time. The rearrangement uses TRBV7-2 and TRBJ1-1; 7 bases match TRBD1. V shed 5 bases and J 5 bases; nucleotides not matched to a gene: 11. The CDR3 runs 15 residues. Germline CDR1 SGHTA, CDR2 FQGNSA. The CDR3 nucleotides read TGTGCCAGCAGCCTTATAGCGCAGGGGGGGACTGAAGCTTTCTTT. This codes for CASSLIAQGGTEAFF.

V and J are TRBV24-1 and TRBJ2-1; 11 positions match TRBD1. V trimming: 7 bases; J trimming: 9 bases; junction bases outside the gene matches: 16. CDR1 is KGHDR and CDR2 is SFDVKD in the germline V gene. CDR3 length: 17 amino acids. This CDR3 reads CATRGQGGLAGRSEQFF. DNA for the CDR3: TGTGCCACCAGGGGACAGGGGGGGCTAGCGGGACGGAGTGAGCAGTTCTTC.

The chain employs TRBV20-1 and TRBJ2-1; no clear D gene. Germline V lookup: CDR1 DFQATT, CDR2 SNEGSKA (reference sequence). This CDR3 has 14 residues. Trimming pared 3 bases from V and 0 bases from J, leaving 9 bases between. The CDR3 sequence: CSASMDVSYNEQFF. CDR3 coding DNA: TGCAGTGCTAGTATGGACGTCTCCTACAATGAGCAGTTCTTC.

The chain carries TRBV12-3 or TRBV12-4 and TRBJ1-3; D gene uncertain. The CDR3 runs to 12 residues. V shed 3 bases and J shed 4 bases, with 4 bases lying between them. The CDR3 loop is CASSFGGNTIYF. The DNA for the CDR3 is TGTGCCAGCAGTTTCGGCGGAAACACCATATATTTT.